This TCR beta chain derives from a study of blood T cell repertoires in COVID-19. Background on the study: Collection of acute and convalescent COVID-19 samples took place in the United States, Italy and Spain. The analysed material was cDNA or gDNA that came from T cells, B-cell-depleted T cells, or PBMCs.

This clone was observed a handful of times. V shed 2 bases and J 1 base; nucleotides not matched to a gene: 4. CDR1 is SGHNT, CDR2 YYREEE, per germline (reference sequence). The CDR3 has 15 amino acids. In the original processing: Reference gene primers were amplified, and this amplification served to estimate nucleated cell counts. Profiled with immunoSEQ multiplex PCR; TCRdb holds only in-frame clones, not every one. That table furnishes V, J and clone size, whereas the DNA furnished D and trimming. The repertoire consists of about 220,000 clones, with 84% occurring once and the leading ten covering roughly 21%.

The TCR comes from a man in his thirties or forties with active or convalescent COVID-19. The sequencing input was peripheral blood. The V and J genes are TRBV5-4 and TRBJ1-1, with TRBD1 identical over 8 bases. The CDR3, as DNA: TGTGCCAGCAGCTTTGCAGGGGGCGCGAACACTGAAGCTTTCTTT. Amino acids: CASSFAGGANTEAFF.